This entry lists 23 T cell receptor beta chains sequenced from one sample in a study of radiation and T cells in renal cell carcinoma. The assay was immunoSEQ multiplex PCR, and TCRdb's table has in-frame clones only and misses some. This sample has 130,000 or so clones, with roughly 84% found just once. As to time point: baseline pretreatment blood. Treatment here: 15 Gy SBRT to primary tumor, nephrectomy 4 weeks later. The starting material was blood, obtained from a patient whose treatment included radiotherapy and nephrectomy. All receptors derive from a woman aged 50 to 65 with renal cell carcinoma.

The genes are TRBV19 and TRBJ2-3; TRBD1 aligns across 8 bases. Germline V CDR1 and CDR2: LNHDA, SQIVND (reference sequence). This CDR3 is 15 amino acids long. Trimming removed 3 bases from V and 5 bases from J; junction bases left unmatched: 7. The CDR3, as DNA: TGTGCCAGTAGTATCGGACAGGGAGCAGGAGATACGCAGTATTTT. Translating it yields CASSIGQGAGDTQYF.

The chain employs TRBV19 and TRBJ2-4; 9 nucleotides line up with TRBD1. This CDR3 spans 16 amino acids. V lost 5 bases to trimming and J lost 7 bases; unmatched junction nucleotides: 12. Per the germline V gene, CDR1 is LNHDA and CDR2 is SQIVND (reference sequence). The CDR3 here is CASSLTGTGPWNIQYF. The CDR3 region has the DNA TGTGCCAGTAGTTTGACCGGGACAGGGCCCTGGAACATTCAGTACTTC.

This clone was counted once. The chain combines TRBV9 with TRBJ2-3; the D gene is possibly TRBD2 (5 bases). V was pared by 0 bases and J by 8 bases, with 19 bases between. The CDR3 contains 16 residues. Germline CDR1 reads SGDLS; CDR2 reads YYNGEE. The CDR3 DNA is TGTGCCAGCAGCGTAGGTGGTAGCGCCGGTTCGGGTACGCAGTATTTT. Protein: CASSVGGSAGSGTQYF.

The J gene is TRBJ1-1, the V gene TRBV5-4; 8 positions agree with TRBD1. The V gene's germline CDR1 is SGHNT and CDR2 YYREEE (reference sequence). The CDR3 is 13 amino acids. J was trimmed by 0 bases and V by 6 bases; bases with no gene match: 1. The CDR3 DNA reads TGTGCCAGCAACAGGGGGGTGAACACTGAAGCTTTCTTT. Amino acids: CASNRGVNTEAFF.

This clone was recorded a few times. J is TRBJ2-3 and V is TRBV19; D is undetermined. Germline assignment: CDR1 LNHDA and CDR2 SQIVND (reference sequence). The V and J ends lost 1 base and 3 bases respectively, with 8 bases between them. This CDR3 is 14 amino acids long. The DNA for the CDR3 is TGTGCCAGTAGTATAGGGATGGGGACAGATACGCAGTATTTT. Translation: CASSIGMGTDTQYF.

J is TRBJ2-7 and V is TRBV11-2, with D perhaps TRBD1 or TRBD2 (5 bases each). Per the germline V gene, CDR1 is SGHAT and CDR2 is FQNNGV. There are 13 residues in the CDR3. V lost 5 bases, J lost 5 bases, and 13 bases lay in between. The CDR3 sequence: CASSPGTANEQYF. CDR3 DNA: TGTGCCAGCAGCCCCGGGACGGCGAACGAGCAGTACTTC.

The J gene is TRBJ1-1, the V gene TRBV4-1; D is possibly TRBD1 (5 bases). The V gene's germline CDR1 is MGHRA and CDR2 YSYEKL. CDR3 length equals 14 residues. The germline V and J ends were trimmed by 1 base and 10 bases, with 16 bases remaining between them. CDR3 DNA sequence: TGCGCCAGCAGCCAAGTAATGGCCCCGGGGGGAGCTTTCTTT. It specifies CASSQVMAPGGAFF.

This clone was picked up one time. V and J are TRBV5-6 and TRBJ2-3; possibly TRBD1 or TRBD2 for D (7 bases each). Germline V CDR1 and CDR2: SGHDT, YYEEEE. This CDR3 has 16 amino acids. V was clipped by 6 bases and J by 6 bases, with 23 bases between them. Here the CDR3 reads CASKLGPTGEGDTQYF. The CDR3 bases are TGTGCCAGCAAGCTGGGCCCTACAGGGGAGGGCGATACGCAGTATTTT.

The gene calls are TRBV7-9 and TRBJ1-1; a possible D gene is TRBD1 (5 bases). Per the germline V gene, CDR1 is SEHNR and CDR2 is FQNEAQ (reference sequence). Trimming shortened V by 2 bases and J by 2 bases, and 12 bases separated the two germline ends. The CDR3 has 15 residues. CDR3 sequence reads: CASSLPGLPNTEAFF. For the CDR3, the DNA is TGTGCCAGCAGCTTACCGGGACTACCCAACACTGAAGCTTTCTTT. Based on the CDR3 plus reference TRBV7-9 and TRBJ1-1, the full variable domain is DTGVSQNPRHKITKRGQNVTFRCDPISEHNRLYWYRQTLGQGPEFLTYFQNEAQLEKSRLLSDRFSAERPKGSFSTLEIQRTEQGDSAMYLCASSLPGLPNTEAFFGQGTRLTVV.

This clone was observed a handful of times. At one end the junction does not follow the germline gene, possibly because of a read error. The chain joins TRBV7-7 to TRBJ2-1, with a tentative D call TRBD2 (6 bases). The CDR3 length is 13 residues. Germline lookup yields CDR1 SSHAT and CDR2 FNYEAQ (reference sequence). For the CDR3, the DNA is TGTGCTAGCAGCTCTGGACTAAACAATGAGCAGTTCTTC. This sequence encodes CASSSGLNNEQFF.

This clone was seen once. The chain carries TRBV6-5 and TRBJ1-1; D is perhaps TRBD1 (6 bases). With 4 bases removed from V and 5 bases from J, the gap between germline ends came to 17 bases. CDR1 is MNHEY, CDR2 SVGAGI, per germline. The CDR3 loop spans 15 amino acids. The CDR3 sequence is CASSLRGGRKTEAFF. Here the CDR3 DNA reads TGTGCCAGCAGTTTGAGGGGGGGGCGAAAGACTGAAGCTTTCTTT.

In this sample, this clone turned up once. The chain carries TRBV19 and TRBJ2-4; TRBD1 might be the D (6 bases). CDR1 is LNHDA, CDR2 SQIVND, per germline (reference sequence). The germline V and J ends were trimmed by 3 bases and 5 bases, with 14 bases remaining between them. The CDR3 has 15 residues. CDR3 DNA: TGTGCCAGTAGTATCAAACAGGGCACCCAAAACATTCAGTACTTC. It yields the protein CASSIKQGTQNIQYF.

CDR3 sequence: CASRPREFVYEQYF. The CDR3 nucleotides read TGTGCCAGCAGACCCCGGGAGTTCGTCTACGAGCAGTACTTC. The rearrangement joins TRBV6-6 to TRBJ2-7; D possibly corresponds to TRBD2 (6 bases). The CDR3 loop spans 14 amino acids. Germline V gives CDR1 MNHNY, CDR2 SVGAGI (reference sequence). The V end was cut by 6 bases, the J end by 3 bases, with 15 bases between.

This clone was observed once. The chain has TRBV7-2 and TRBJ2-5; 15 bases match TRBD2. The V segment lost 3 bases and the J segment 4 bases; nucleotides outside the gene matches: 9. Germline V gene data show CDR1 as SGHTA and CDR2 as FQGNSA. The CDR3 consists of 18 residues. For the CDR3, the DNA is TGTGCCAGCAGCTTCCCGGGACTAGCGGGGGGCGGAGGAGAGACCCAGTACTTC. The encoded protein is CASSFPGLAGGGGETQYF.

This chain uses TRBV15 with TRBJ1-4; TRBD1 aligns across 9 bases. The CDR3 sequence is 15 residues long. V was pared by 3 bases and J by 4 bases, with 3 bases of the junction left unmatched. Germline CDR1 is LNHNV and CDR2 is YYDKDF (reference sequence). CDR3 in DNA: TGTGCCACCAGCAGTGGGACAGGGAGTAATGAAAAACTGTTTTTT. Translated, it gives CATSSGTGSNEKLFF.

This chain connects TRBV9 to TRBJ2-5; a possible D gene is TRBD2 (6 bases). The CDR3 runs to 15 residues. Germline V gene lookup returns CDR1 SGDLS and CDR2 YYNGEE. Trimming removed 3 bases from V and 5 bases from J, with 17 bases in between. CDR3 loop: CASSGGGSLWETQYF. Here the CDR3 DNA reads TGTGCCAGCAGCGGCGGAGGGTCCTTATGGGAGACCCAGTACTTC.

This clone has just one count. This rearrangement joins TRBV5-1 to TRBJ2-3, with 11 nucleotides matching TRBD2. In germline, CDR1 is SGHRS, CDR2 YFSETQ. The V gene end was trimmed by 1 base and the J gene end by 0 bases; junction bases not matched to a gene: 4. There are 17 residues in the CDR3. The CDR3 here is CASSLLGTSGSTDTQYF. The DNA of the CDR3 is TGCGCCAGCAGCTTGCTCGGGACTAGCGGAAGCACAGATACGCAGTATTTT.

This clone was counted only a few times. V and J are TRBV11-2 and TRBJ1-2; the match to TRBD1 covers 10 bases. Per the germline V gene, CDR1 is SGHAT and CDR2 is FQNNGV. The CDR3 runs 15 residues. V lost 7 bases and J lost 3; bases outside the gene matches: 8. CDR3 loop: CASTGTGAKDYGYTF. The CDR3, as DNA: TGTGCCAGCACCGGGACAGGGGCCAAGGACTATGGCTACACCTTC.

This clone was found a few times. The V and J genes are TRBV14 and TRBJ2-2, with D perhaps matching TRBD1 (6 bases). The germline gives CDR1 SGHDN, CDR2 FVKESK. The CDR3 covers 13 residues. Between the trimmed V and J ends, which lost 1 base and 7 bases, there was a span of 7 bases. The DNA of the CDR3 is TGTGCCAGCAGCCAAGCAGGGGTCGGGGAGCTGTTTTTT. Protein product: CASSQAGVGELFF.

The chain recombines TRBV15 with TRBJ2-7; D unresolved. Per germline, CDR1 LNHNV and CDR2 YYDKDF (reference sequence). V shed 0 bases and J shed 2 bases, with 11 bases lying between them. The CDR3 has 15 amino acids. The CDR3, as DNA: TGTGCCACCAGCAGAGAACCGATGGGGACCTACGAGCAGTACTTC. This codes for CATSREPMGTYEQYF.

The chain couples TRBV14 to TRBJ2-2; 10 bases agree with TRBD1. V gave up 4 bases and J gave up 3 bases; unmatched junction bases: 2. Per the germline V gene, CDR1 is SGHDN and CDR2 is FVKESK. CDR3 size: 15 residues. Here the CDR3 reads CASSPTGGYTGELFF. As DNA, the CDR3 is TGTGCCAGCAGCCCGACAGGGGGCTACACCGGGGAGCTGTTTTTT. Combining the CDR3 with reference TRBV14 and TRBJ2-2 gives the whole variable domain EAGVTQFPSHSVIEKGQTVTLRCDPISGHDNLYWYRRVMGKEIKFLLHFVKESKQDESGMPNNRFLAERTGGTYSTLKVQPAELEDSGVYFCASSPTGGYTGELFFGEGSRLTVL.

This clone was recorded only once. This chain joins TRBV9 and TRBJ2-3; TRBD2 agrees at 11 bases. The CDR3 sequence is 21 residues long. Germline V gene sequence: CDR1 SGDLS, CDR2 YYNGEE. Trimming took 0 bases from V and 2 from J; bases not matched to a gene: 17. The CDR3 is CASSVGASGGLALQTTDTQYF. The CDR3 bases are TGTGCCAGCAGCGTAGGGGCTAGCGGGGGGCTAGCCCTCCAGACCACAGATACGCAGTATTTT.

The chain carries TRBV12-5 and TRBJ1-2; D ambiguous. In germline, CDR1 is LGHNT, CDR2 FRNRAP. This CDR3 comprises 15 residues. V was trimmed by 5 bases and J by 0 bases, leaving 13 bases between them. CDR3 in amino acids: CASGPPSLANYGYTF. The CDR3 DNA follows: TGTGCTAGTGGTCCCCCGAGTTTGGCTAACTATGGCTACACCTTC. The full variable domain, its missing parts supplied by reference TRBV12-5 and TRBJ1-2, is DARVTQTPRHKVTEMGQEVTMRCQPILGHNTVFWYRQTMMQGLELLAYFRNRAPLDDSGMPKDRFSAEMPDATLATLKIQPSEPRDSAVYFCASGPPSLANYGYTFGSGTRLTVV.